These 25 T cell receptor beta chains were sequenced from one sample in a study of blood T cell repertoires in COVID-19. The data were produced by immunoSEQ multiplex PCR, yet TCRdb's version contains in-frame clones alone and is incomplete. The data show some 190,000 clones, with more than 80% seen just once and approximately 8.9% held by the top ten. Sequencing was done on a sample of peripheral blood. The receptors stem from a woman in her fifties or sixties with acute or convalescent COVID-19.

The chain uses TRBV24-1 and TRBJ1-6, with no clear D. The V gene lost 5 bases and the J gene lost 4 bases, with 5 bases spanning the gap. Germline CDR1 KGHDR, CDR2 SFDVKD. This CDR3 has 13 amino acids. The CDR3 loop reads CATSAPYNSPLHF. CDR3 sequence (DNA): TGTGCCACCAGTGCCCCTTATAATTCACCCCTCCACTTT.

Details on this clone: At the DNA level, this CDR3 is encoded by other sequences in the same sample as well. The chain links TRBV2 to TRBJ2-5, with D possibly matching TRBD2 (6 bases). Trimming cost V 7 bases and J 5 bases, with 14 bases left between them. The CDR3 contains 13 residues. Germline V gene data show CDR1 as SNHLY and CDR2 as FYNNEI. The CDR3 DNA sequence: TGTGCCAGCACTCTCGGGACTTTGGAGACCCAGTACTTC. The encoded protein is CASTLGTLETQYF.

The chain employs TRBV19 and TRBJ1-2; 9 bases align to TRBD1. Germline V gene lookup returns CDR1 LNHDA and CDR2 SQIVND (reference sequence). Trimming cost V 9 bases and J 5 bases; bases outside gene matches: 4. The CDR3 loop spans 12 amino acids. The CDR3 sequence: CASRDRGYGYTF. The CDR3 DNA reads as TGTGCCAGCCGAGACAGGGGGTATGGCTACACCTTC.

V is TRBV4-1 and J is TRBJ1-1, with TRBD1 matching 8 bases. V trimming: 4 bases; J trimming: 11 bases; junction bases outside the gene matches: 9. Per the germline V gene, CDR1 is MGHRA and CDR2 is YSYEKL. This CDR3 is 13 amino acids long. The CDR3 DNA is TGCGCCAGCAGCCTAGGACAGGGCTTGTCTGCTTTCTTT. This encodes CASSLGQGLSAFF.

The CDR3 region has the DNA TGTGCCAGCAGCCCAGCCTCCAGGGGCACTGAAGCTTTCTTT. Amino acid sequence: CASSPASRGTEAFF. The chain uses TRBV7-3 and TRBJ1-1, with D possibly matching TRBD1 (6 bases). The CDR3 is 14 residues long. The V end lost 5 bases, the J end lost 4 bases, and 14 bases lay between the germline ends. Germline values: CDR1 SGHTA, CDR2 FQGTGA.

The rearrangement links TRBV14 to TRBJ2-1; a possible D gene is TRBD1 (6 bases). Germline-derived CDR1 and CDR2 are SGHDN and FVKESK. This CDR3 has 19 residues. V lost 5 bases, J lost 2 bases, and 25 bases lay in between. The CDR3 is CASSSGAVGLASAYNEQFF. CDR3 coding DNA: TGTGCCAGCAGCTCAGGGGCGGTAGGCTTAGCGAGTGCCTACAATGAGCAGTTCTTC.

This sequence joins TRBV6-6 and TRBJ2-7; possibly TRBD2 for D (6 bases). From germline, CDR1 is MNHNY and CDR2 SVGAGI (reference sequence). V was clipped by 4 bases and J by 4 bases, with 17 bases between them. CDR3 length: 15 amino acids. The CDR3 sequence: CASSSHLATNYEQYF. The CDR3 bases are TGTGCCAGCAGTTCCCATCTAGCGACCAATTACGAGCAGTACTTC.

The chain employs TRBV28 and TRBJ1-2, with D unresolved. The germline V gene encodes CDR1 MDHEN and CDR2 SYDVKM. There are 12 residues in the CDR3. The germline V and J ends were trimmed by 2 bases and 4 bases, with 5 bases remaining between them. The CDR3 is CASSLPPYGYTF. The CDR3 DNA reads TGTGCCAGCAGTTTACCTCCCTATGGCTACACCTTC.

This chain uses TRBV29-1 with TRBJ2-7; 8 bases line up with TRBD1. This CDR3 region has 13 residues. Germline V CDR1 and CDR2: SQVTM, ANQGSEA. With V trimmed by 6 bases and J by 3 bases, 7 bases remained unmatched. CDR3 amino acids: CSVRTGPSYEQYF. The DNA for the CDR3 is TGCAGCGTAAGGACAGGGCCGAGCTACGAGCAGTACTTC.

This sequence joins TRBV7-9 and TRBJ2-5; 9 bases map to TRBD2. The CDR3 consists of 17 residues. CDR1 is SEHNR, CDR2 FQNEAQ, per germline (reference sequence). The V and J ends lost 1 base and 5 bases, in that order; junction bases with no gene match: 11. The chain's CDR3 is CASSLDGGRAMGETQYF. The CDR3 DNA reads TGTGCCAGCAGCTTAGACGGCGGGAGGGCCATGGGGGAGACCCAGTACTTC.

The genes are TRBV28 and TRBJ2-2; possibly TRBD2 for D (5 bases). Germline lookup yields CDR1 MDHEN and CDR2 SYDVKM. With 7 bases removed from V and 4 bases from J, the gap between germline ends came to 16 bases. The CDR3 loop spans 15 amino acids. The CDR3 spells CASKARGLPTGELFF. As DNA, the CDR3 is TGTGCCAGCAAGGCTCGCGGGCTTCCCACCGGGGAGCTGTTTTTT. Together with reference TRBV28 and TRBJ2-2, the CDR3 gives the full variable domain: DVKVTQSSRYLVKRTGEKVFLECVQDMDHENMFWYRQDPGLGLRLIYFSYDVKMKEKGDIPEGYSVSREKKERFSLILESASTNQTSMYLCASKARGLPTGELFFGEGSRLTVL.

The chain carries TRBV24-1 and TRBJ2-3; 9 positions match TRBD1. There are 16 residues in the CDR3. Germline V lookup: CDR1 KGHDR, CDR2 SFDVKD. V shed 5 bases and J 8 bases; nucleotides not matched to a gene: 13. This chain's CDR3 is CATSGTGVTVQGTQYF. CDR3 sequence (DNA): TGTGCCACCAGTGGGACAGGGGTAACGGTTCAAGGTACGCAGTATTTT.

The gene calls are TRBV6-5 and TRBJ2-2, with unresolved D. This CDR3 region has 12 residues. CDR1 is MNHEY and CDR2 is SVGAGI in the germline V gene. With 7 bases removed from V and 5 bases from J, the gap between germline ends came to 8 bases. The CDR3 region is CASTRATGELFF. For the CDR3, the DNA is TGTGCCAGCACCAGAGCGACCGGGGAGCTGTTTTTT.

J is TRBJ2-1 and V is TRBV19; TRBD2 might be the D (5 bases). This CDR3 contains 15 residues. Germline-derived CDR1 and CDR2 are LNHDA and SQIVND (reference sequence). V lost 3 bases and J lost 5, with 14 bases in between. The CDR3 DNA reads as TGTGCCAGTAGTATTGGAGCGGCCAGCCACAATGAGCAGTTCTTC. Amino acids: CASSIGAASHNEQFF. Based on the CDR3 plus reference TRBV19 and TRBJ2-1, the full variable domain is DGGITQSPKYLFRKEGQNVTLSCEQNLNHDAMYWYRQDPGQGLRLIYYSQIVNDFQKGDIAEGYSVSREKKESFPLTVTSAQKNPTAFYLCASSIGAASHNEQFFGPGTRLTVL.

This clone has just one count. The chain joins TRBV11-3 to TRBJ2-1; D gene uncertain. Trimming cost V 2 bases and J 7 bases, with 6 bases left between them. Per germline, CDR1 SGHNT and CDR2 YENEEA. This CDR3 region has 12 residues. This CDR3 is CASSLLRNEQFF. The CDR3 nucleotides are TGTGCCAGCAGCTTATTACGGAATGAGCAGTTCTTC.

The chain is built from TRBV6-5 and TRBJ2-3; D gene ambiguous. Germline-derived CDR1 and CDR2 are MNHEY and SVGAGI. V lost 3 bases and J 6 bases, leaving 4 bases between the germline ends. The CDR3 is made up of 11 amino acids. CDR3 DNA: TGTGCCAGCAGTTATGGCGATACGCAGTATTTT. This translates into CASSYGDTQYF.

V and J are TRBV15 and TRBJ2-7; tentative D call: TRBD2 (6 bases). The V gene lost 0 bases and the J gene lost 3 bases, with 12 bases spanning the gap. Germline lookup yields CDR1 LNHNV and CDR2 YYDKDF (reference sequence). The CDR3 sequence is 15 residues long. CDR3 in DNA: TGTGCCACCAGCAGAGAGGCGGGAATATACTACGAGCAGTACTTC. It translates to CATSREAGIYYEQYF.

The chain's CDR3 is CASSQGLPQHF. CDR3 DNA sequence: TGTGCCAGCAGCCAGGGGTTGCCCCAGCATTTT. The gene calls are TRBV6-5 and TRBJ1-5; D is possibly TRBD1 (6 bases). Trimming cost V 6 bases and J 9 bases, with 9 bases left between them. Germline CDR1 reads MNHEY; CDR2 reads SVGAGI. This CDR3 contains 11 residues.

The V gene is TRBV19, the J gene TRBJ1-3, with D possibly being TRBD1 (5 bases). Trimming removed 6 bases at V and 0 bases at J, with 15 bases between. Germline CDR1 reads LNHDA; CDR2 reads SQIVND (reference sequence). This CDR3 spans 16 amino acids. The CDR3 nucleotides are TGTGCCAGTAGCCTTAATCGACAGATCTCTGGAAACACCATATATTTT. Translated: CASSLNRQISGNTIYF.

V and J are TRBV24-1 and TRBJ1-2; 7 bases agree with TRBD1. The CDR3 runs to 13 residues. Germline CDR1 reads KGHDR; CDR2 reads SFDVKD. V shed 6 bases, J shed 5 bases, and the junction held 5 bases outside the gene matches. The CDR3 DNA is TGTGCCACCAGTACGTCAGGGGGGTATGGCTACACCTTC. It specifies CATSTSGGYGYTF.

This clone was seen more than once but under ten times. V and J are TRBV7-8 and TRBJ2-1; 13 nucleotides line up with TRBD2. The V gene end was trimmed by 4 bases and the J gene end by 9 bases; junction bases not matched to a gene: 12. Germline V gene lookup returns CDR1 SGHVS and CDR2 FQNEAQ. The length of the CDR3 is 17 residues. CDR3 amino acids: CASSYLGLAGAGGEQFF. The CDR3 DNA reads as TGTGCCAGCAGCTACCTTGGACTAGCGGGAGCGGGGGGTGAGCAGTTCTTC.

The chain links TRBV27 to TRBJ2-1; weak D call: TRBD1 (5 bases). The CDR3 is 13 amino acids. The V end was cut by 2 bases, the J end by 7 bases, with 9 bases between. Germline V gives CDR1 MNHEY, CDR2 SMNVEV (reference sequence). For the CDR3, the DNA is TGTGCCAGCAGTTTAATTAACAGGAATGAGCAGTTCTTC. It translates to CASSLINRNEQFF.

The chain employs TRBV5-5 and TRBJ1-2; D remains unclear. Germline CDR1 reads SGHKS; CDR2 reads YYEKEE (reference sequence). The CDR3 extends over 14 amino acids. The ends were cut back, 4 bases at V and 8 bases at J, with 18 bases in the middle. CDR3 residues: CASSEPTAIVGYTF. The CDR3 nucleotides read TGTGCCAGCAGCGAACCGACTGCCATCGTCGGCTACACCTTC.

The chain recombines TRBV5-1 with TRBJ1-1, with 7 positions matching TRBD1. CDR3 length: 15 amino acids. V lost 4 bases to trimming and J lost 1 base; unmatched junction nucleotides: 7. Germline V gene sequence: CDR1 SGHRS, CDR2 YFSETQ. The CDR3 here is CASSVQTGSNTEAFF. Here the CDR3 DNA reads TGCGCCAGCAGCGTTCAGACAGGGTCGAACACTGAAGCTTTCTTT.

The gene calls are TRBV24-1 and TRBJ2-1, with 12 bases matching TRBD2. Germline V CDR1 and CDR2: KGHDR, SFDVKD. J gave up 5 bases and V 3 bases, and 4 bases lay outside the gene matches. The CDR3 is made up of 16 amino acids. The CDR3 reads CATSDPWTSGNNEQFF. The DNA of the CDR3 is TGTGCCACCAGTGATCCCTGGACTAGCGGGAACAATGAGCAGTTCTTC.